Listed below are T cell receptor beta chains from one sample, sequenced in a study of T cells after yellow fever vaccination. TCRdb re-derived calls from the 5' RACE reads in MiXCR, one entry per CDR3 protein. The sample records roughly 520,000 distinct CDR3 sequences, around a fifth being singletons. Sequences were derived from PBMCs, sampled roughly 20 days after the first yellow fever vaccination. These receptors were obtained from a man aged 18 to 29 who received the YFV17D yellow fever vaccine. The CDR3 runs from the conserved cysteine through the conserved F or W. D genes are given only for firm matches. Clone size is not always given. Where it is, it says once, few, many or a class for expanded clones.

j_call clone_size v_call d_call cdr3_aa cdr3_nt
TRBJ2-1 few TRBV2 TRBD2 CASSGPGGYNEQFF TGTGCCAGCAGTGGTCCGGGGGGTTACAATGAGCAGTTCTTC
TRBJ2-1 - TRBV9 - CASSPREKSYNEQFF TGTGCCAGCAGCCCCCGAGAAAAATCCTACAATGAGCAGTTCTTC
TRBJ1-5 few TRBV12-3/TRBV12-4 - CASSSGPSVRAQPQHF TGTGCCAGCAGTTCGGGGCCGTCCGTCAGGGCCCAGCCCCAGCATTTT
TRBJ1-2 few TRBV20-1 - CSATGVGGYTF TGCAGTGCTACAGGGGTGGGAGGCTACACCTTC
TRBJ2-3 - TRBV29-1 - CSVEGPGEITDTQYF TGCAGCGTTGAGGGGCCAGGGGAAATCACAGATACGCAGTATTTT
TRBJ2-5 - TRBV29-1 - CSVDRQAIQQETQYF TGCAGCGTTGACCGACAGGCGATTCAGCAAGAGACCCAGTACTTC
TRBJ2-5 few TRBV4-3 - CASSQDLAQRGGGETQYF TGCGCCAGCAGCCAAGATCTCGCCCAGCGGGGAGGGGGAGAGACCCAGTACTTC
TRBJ1-1 few TRBV12-3/TRBV12-4 - CASSNTRNTEAFF TGTGCCAGCAGCAATACAAGAAACACTGAAGCTTTCTTT
TRBJ2-4 - TRBV29-1 - CSAIDRSAKNIQYF TGCAGCGCTATCGACAGGTCAGCCAAAAACATTCAGTACTTC
TRBJ2-3 many TRBV7-9 - CASSPLVAYTDTQYF TGTGCCAGCAGCCCCTTGGTGGCCTACACAGATACGCAGTATTTT
TRBJ2-3 - TRBV10-3 - CAIFSGVGTDTQYF TGTGCCATTTTTTCAGGGGTTGGCACAGATACGCAGTATTTT
TRBJ2-2 few TRBV24-1 - CATAQGRIGDTGELFF TGTGCCACCGCACAGGGTCGGATCGGGGACACCGGGGAGCTGTTTTTT
TRBJ1-5 few TRBV6-5 - CASSYDVAGNQPQHF TGTGCCAGCAGTTACGACGTGGCAGGCAATCAGCCCCAGCATTTT
TRBJ2-1 once TRBV7-2 - CASSQHGGSSYNEQFF TGTGCCAGCAGCCAACACGGGGGAAGCTCCTACAATGAGCAGTTCTTC
TRBJ2-7 - TRBV20-1 - CSASQQGYEQYF TGCAGTGCTAGCCAGCAGGGGTACGAGCAGTACTTC
TRBJ2-7 few TRBV7-2 - CASSLGGQTLYEQYF TGTGCCAGCAGCTTAGGAGGTCAGACACTCTACGAGCAGTACTTC
TRBJ2-7 many TRBV20-1 TRBD2 CSAKGPGLTYEQYF TGCAGTGCTAAGGGCCCGGGACTAACCTACGAGCAGTACTTC
TRBJ1-2 few TRBV5-1 TRBD1 CASSGGDRANYGYTF TGCGCCAGCAGCGGCGGGGACAGGGCTAACTATGGCTACACCTTC
TRBJ1-1 few TRBV5-1 TRBD1 CASSRGGTGNTEAFF TGCGCCAGCAGCCGGGGGGGGACAGGTAACACTGAAGCTTTCTTT
TRBJ2-5 - TRBV4-1 - CASSQESTQETQYF TGCGCCAGCAGCCAAGAATCCACCCAAGAGACCCAGTACTTC
TRBJ2-7 few TRBV11-3 - CASSPGQYYEQYF TGTGCCAGCAGCCCGGGACAATACTACGAGCAGTACTTC
TRBJ1-5 - TRBV6-1 TRBD1 CASSKTGGFNQPQHF TGTGCCAGCAGTAAAACAGGGGGTTTCAATCAGCCCCAGCATTTT
TRBJ2-3 few TRBV7-2 TRBD2 CASSPLLAVSTDTQYF TGTGCCAGCAGCCCCCTACTAGCGGTTAGCACAGATACGCAGTATTTT
TRBJ2-5 few TRBV12-3/TRBV12-4 - CASKSGGHETQYF TGTGCCAGCAAGTCAGGGGGGCATGAGACCCAGTACTTC
TRBJ2-2 - TRBV2 TRBD1 CASRTGPTGTGELFF TGTGCCAGCAGGACAGGGCCCACTGGCACCGGGGAGCTGTTTTTT
TRBJ2-2 - TRBV19 - CATRQITGELFF TGTGCCACCAGGCAGATCACCGGGGAGCTGTTTTTT
TRBJ1-1 - TRBV11-2 - CASSPGREAFF TGTGCCAGCAGCCCGGGACGTGAAGCTTTCTTT
TRBJ2-3 few TRBV7-3 - CASSNTGGITDTQYF TGTGCCAGCAGCAACACGGGGGGCATCACAGATACGCAGTATTTT
TRBJ2-5 - TRBV6-2/TRBV6-3 TRBD1 CASSPGTGNRETQYF TGTGCCAGCAGTCCTGGGACAGGGAACCGGGAGACCCAGTACTTC
TRBJ2-1 - TRBV6-6 - CASSPDWGNEQFF TGTGCCAGCAGTCCAGATTGGGGGAATGAGCAGTTCTTC
TRBJ2-7 few TRBV20-1 - CSARDPLNYEQYF TGCAGTGCTAGAGATCCACTGAACTACGAGCAGTACTTC
TRBJ2-2 - TRBV28 - CASIAGDTGELFF TGTGCCAGCATTGCAGGGGACACCGGGGAGCTGTTTTTT
TRBJ2-1 few TRBV5-1 TRBD2 CASSLVRTSGYNEQFF TGCGCCAGCAGCTTGGTGCGGACTAGCGGCTACAATGAGCAGTTCTTC
TRBJ1-5 few TRBV24-1 - CATSDPGLGNQPQHF TGTGCCACCAGTGACCCTGGGCTGGGCAATCAGCCCCAGCATTTT
TRBJ2-7 - TRBV4-3 TRBD2 CASSQDHPLAGLEQYF TGCGCCAGCAGCCAAGATCATCCCTTAGCGGGGTTAGAGCAGTACTTC
TRBJ1-4 - TRBV9 - CASSGDPSRGINEKLFF TGTGCCAGCAGCGGGGACCCCAGCCGGGGAATTAATGAAAAACTGTTTTTT
TRBJ1-5 - TRBV12-3/TRBV12-4 - CASSLDINQPQHF TGTGCCAGCAGTTTAGACATCAATCAGCCCCAGCATTTT
TRBJ1-6 - TRBV7-8 - CASSFTRRGENSPLHF TGTGCCAGCAGCTTTACAAGGAGGGGTGAAAATTCACCCCTCCACTTT
TRBJ2-7 - TRBV29-1 TRBD1 CSVGDRVGTADEQYF TGCAGCGTTGGGGACAGGGTAGGAACCGCGGACGAGCAGTACTTC
TRBJ1-2 - TRBV29-1 TRBD1 CSGGQGTIGYTF TGCAGCGGGGGACAGGGGACCATCGGCTACACCTTC
TRBJ2-1 - TRBV7-2 TRBD2 CASSSRRGTHNEQFF TGTGCCAGCAGCTCCCGGCGGGGGACCCACAATGAGCAGTTCTTC
TRBJ1-6 - TRBV15 - CATSMGPVGRNSPLHF TGTGCCACCAGCATGGGCCCAGTAGGGCGTAATTCACCCCTCCACTTT